These T cell receptor beta chains were read from a single sample in a study of T cell responses to AZD1222 COVID-19 vaccine. Sequencing was performed with immunoSEQ multiplex PCR; in TCRdb, only in-frame clones are kept and a portion is missing. The sample yields fewer than 120,000 clones, over 90% seen once. The starting material was peripheral blood, obtained 28 days after the second AZD1222 dose. These receptors were collected from an adult who received the AZD1222 COVID-19 vaccine. The CDR3 runs from the conserved cysteine through the conserved F or W. A D gene is named only where the DNA matches it firmly. A clone size is listed for some rows: how often the clone was seen (once, few, many), or a class if it is expanded.

d_call,clone_size,v_call,j_call,cdr3_aa,cdr3_nt
.,once,TRBV3-1/TRBV3-2,TRBJ1-1,CASSQEGGTEAFF,TGTGCCAGCAGCCAAGAGGGAGGCACTGAAGCTTTCTTT
.,once,TRBV14,TRBJ1-2,CASSQATRPNYGYTF,TGTGCCAGCAGCCAAGCGACGAGGCCCAACTATGGCTACACCTTC
.,.,TRBV24-1,TRBJ2-1,CATSDQGPEQFF,TGTGCCACCAGTGACCAAGGACCAGAGCAGTTCTTC
TRBD1,.,TRBV13,TRBJ1-1,CASSVGQQVNTEAFF,TGTGCCAGCAGCGTGGGACAGCAAGTGAACACTGAAGCTTTCTTT
.,.,TRBV5-6,TRBJ2-1,CASSLVRNEQFF,TGTGCCAGCAGCTTGGTACGCAATGAGCAGTTCTTC
TRBD1,.,TRBV2,TRBJ1-6,CASSLSWDRNSPLHF,TGTGCCAGCAGCCTAAGCTGGGACAGAAATTCACCCCTCCACTTT
.,.,TRBV5-1,TRBJ2-7,CASSLEDSSYEQYF,TGCGCCAGCAGCTTGGAGGACAGTTCCTACGAGCAGTACTTC
.,.,TRBV15,TRBJ2-1,CATSRDNPSYNEQFF,TGTGCCACCAGCAGAGATAACCCTTCCTACAATGAGCAGTTCTTC
.,.,TRBV6-5,TRBJ1-1,CASNVSPGSNTEAFF,TGTGCCAGCAATGTTTCCCCAGGGTCAAACACTGAAGCTTTCTTT
TRBD2,.,TRBV11-2,TRBJ2-1,CASSFSGFYNEQFF,TGTGCCAGCAGCTTTAGCGGGTTCTACAATGAGCAGTTCTTC
TRBD2,.,TRBV30,TRBJ2-2,CAWSEWTSGSGELFF,TGTGCCTGGAGTGAGTGGACTAGCGGGAGCGGGGAGCTGTTTTTT
TRBD1,.,TRBV4-1,TRBJ1-1,CASSARTGADTEAFF,TGCGCCAGCAGCGCCCGGACAGGGGCGGACACTGAAGCTTTCTTT
TRBD1,.,TRBV9,TRBJ2-1,CASSTFTGTGYLEQFF,TGTGCCAGCAGCACTTTCACCGGGACAGGGTATCTTGAGCAGTTCTTC
TRBD1,.,TRBV27,TRBJ1-2,CASRQTGEYGYTF,TGTGCCAGCAGACAAACAGGGGAATATGGCTACACCTTC
.,.,TRBV18,TRBJ1-1,CASSQSPGMNTEAFF,TGTGCCAGCTCCCAGAGTCCGGGAATGAACACTGAAGCTTTCTTT
.,.,TRBV6-1,TRBJ1-6,CASSETGRQSPLHF,TGTGCCAGCAGTGAAACTGGAAGGCAGTCACCCCTCCACTTT
.,.,TRBV27,TRBJ2-4,CASSFREFGIQYF,TGTGCCAGCAGTTTTCGAGAATTTGGCATTCAGTACTTC
TRBD1,.,TRBV5-1,TRBJ1-2,CASTLRTGQGASGYTF,TGCGCCAGCACCCTTCGAACGGGACAGGGGGCTTCTGGCTACACCTTC
.,.,TRBV27,TRBJ1-2,CASSLRGLHYGYTF,TGTGCCAGCAGTTTAAGAGGGCTCCACTATGGCTACACCTTC
TRBD1,.,TRBV3-1/TRBV3-2,TRBJ2-7,CASSSRHLQGNEQYF,TGTGCCAGCAGCTCTCGCCATTTACAGGGGAACGAGCAGTACTTC
.,once,TRBV2,TRBJ2-1,CASSEDGRPNEQFF,TGTGCCAGCAGTGAAGACGGACGGCCTAATGAGCAGTTCTTC
TRBD1,.,TRBV2,TRBJ1-2,CASSEIQGGYGYTF,TGTGCCAGCAGTGAAATACAGGGGGGCTATGGCTACACCTTC
.,.,TRBV5-6,TRBJ1-2,CASSWGEEGAGYGYTF,TGTGCCAGCAGCTGGGGGGAAGAGGGCGCGGGCTATGGCTACACCTTC
.,.,TRBV5-1,TRBJ1-2,CASSLGASPYGYTF,TGCGCCAGCAGCTTGGGGGCAAGCCCTTATGGCTACACCTTC
.,.,TRBV13,TRBJ2-5,CASSQSVRRGRETQYF,TGTGCCAGCAGCCAGTCCGTCCGGCGGGGGCGGGAGACCCAGTACTTC
.,.,TRBV11-2,TRBJ1-2,CASSLGTSNYGYTF,TGTGCCAGCAGCTTAGGGACATCGAACTATGGCTACACCTTC
TRBD2,.,TRBV5-4,TRBJ2-3,CASSLGSPGGGAYTQYF,TGTGCCAGCAGCTTGGGCTCCCCCGGCGGGGGGGCTTATACGCAGTATTTT
.,.,TRBV6-5,TRBJ2-7,CASSPHFAKAYEQYF,TGTGCCAGCAGTCCCCACTTTGCTAAGGCCTACGAGCAGTACTTC
TRBD2,.,TRBV19,TRBJ2-1,CASSTRGRDEQFF,TGTGCCAGTAGTACCCGGGGGAGGGATGAGCAGTTCTTC
.,.,TRBV27,TRBJ1-5,CASSPYQGPQPQHF,TGTGCCAGCAGTCCCTATCAGGGTCCTCAGCCCCAGCATTTT
.,.,TRBV5-4,TRBJ1-2,CASSLAAGSGGYTF,TGTGCCAGCAGCTTGGCGGCGGGCTCTGGGGGCTACACCTTC
.,.,TRBV5-3,TRBJ1-2,CARSLVSAGSYGYTF,TGTGCCAGAAGCTTGGTAAGTGCAGGGAGCTATGGCTACACCTTC
.,.,TRBV7-2,TRBJ1-5,CASSLAGQQTNQPQHF,TGTGCCAGCAGCTTAGCCGGACAGCAGACAAACCAGCCCCAGCATTTT
.,.,TRBV19,TRBJ1-2,CASSILGYSGGYTF,TGTGCCAGTAGTATCTTAGGGTATTCGGGGGGCTACACCTTC
TRBD2,.,TRBV5-1,TRBJ2-1,CASSFPGLREGQDEQFF,TGCGCCAGCAGCTTTCCCGGCCTGCGGGAGGGCCAAGATGAGCAGTTCTTC
.,.,TRBV7-8,TRBJ2-1,CASSFAAAYNEQFF,TGTGCCAGCAGCTTTGCAGCGGCCTACAATGAGCAGTTCTTC
TRBD2,.,TRBV29-1,TRBJ2-2,CSAETSANTGELFF,TGCAGCGCCGAAACTAGCGCGAACACCGGGGAGCTGTTTTTT
.,.,TRBV5-1,TRBJ2-5,CASSEVLGQETQYF,TGCGCCAGCAGCGAAGTGTTGGGGCAAGAGACCCAGTACTTC
.,once,TRBV7-2,TRBJ2-5,CASSLILSSGETQYF,TGTGCCAGCAGCTTAATACTGAGCAGTGGAGAGACCCAGTACTTC
.,.,TRBV18,TRBJ1-6,CASSSGTDNSPLHF,TGTGCCAGCTCCTCCGGGACGGATAATTCACCCCTCCACTTT
.,.,TRBV3-1/TRBV3-2,TRBJ1-1,CASTRGPITTEAFF,TGTGCCAGCACACGTGGCCCCATTACCACTGAAGCTTTCTTT
TRBD1,.,TRBV7-9,TRBJ2-1,CASSTQQGAPYNEQFF,TGTGCCAGCAGCACTCAACAGGGGGCTCCCTACAATGAGCAGTTCTTC
TRBD1,once,TRBV5-1,TRBJ2-2,CASSLAGQSFRTGELFF,TGCGCCAGCAGCTTGGCGGGACAGAGCTTTCGTACCGGGGAGCTGTTTTTT
.,.,TRBV27,TRBJ1-1,CASSLRTENTEAFF,TGTGCCAGCAGTCTTAGGACGGAGAACACTGAAGCTTTCTTT
TRBD2,.,TRBV6-6,TRBJ2-1,CASVGLAGTNEQFF,TGTGCCAGCGTTGGACTAGCGGGAACCAATGAGCAGTTCTTC
.,.,TRBV16,TRBJ2-7,CASSQGSSYEQYF,TGTGCCAGCAGCCAGGGTAGCTCCTACGAGCAGTACTTC
.,.,TRBV6-5,TRBJ1-1,CASSRTREVGTEAFF,TGTGCCAGCAGCCGCACAAGGGAGGTGGGGACTGAAGCTTTCTTT
.,.,TRBV12-3/TRBV12-4,TRBJ2-1,CASSLQAYEQFF,TGTGCCAGCAGTTTGCAAGCCTATGAGCAGTTCTTC
TRBD1,.,TRBV27,TRBJ1-4,CASSLEGQAPGSEKLFF,TGTGCCAGCAGTTTAGAGGGACAGGCCCCTGGGAGTGAAAAACTGTTTTTT
.,.,TRBV5-4,TRBJ1-1,CASSFGRVNTEAFF,TGTGCCAGCAGCTTCGGGAGGGTTAACACTGAAGCTTTCTTT
TRBD2,.,TRBV5-5,TRBJ2-3,CASSLALPGLVWYF,TGTGCCAGCAGCTTGGCATTACCGGGACTAGTTTGGTATTTT
.,few,TRBV27,TRBJ1-5,CASSLQINQPQHF,TGTGCCAGCAGTTTACAAATTAATCAGCCCCAGCATTTT
TRBD1,.,TRBV19,TRBJ1-5,CASSPRQGVSNQPQHF,TGTGCCAGTAGTCCTAGACAGGGGGTTAGCAATCAGCCCCAGCATTTT
TRBD1,.,TRBV7-7,TRBJ2-2,CASSLRFRDSRDTGELFF,TGTGCCAGCAGCTTACGATTCCGGGACAGCCGGGACACCGGGGAGCTGTTTTTT
.,few,TRBV7-6,TRBJ1-5,CASSLGESQPQHF,TGTGCCAGCAGCTTAGGGGAAAGTCAGCCCCAGCATTTT
.,.,TRBV6-4,TRBJ2-2,CASRIEGGTGELFF,TGTGCCAGCAGAATTGAGGGGGGGACCGGGGAGCTGTTTTTT
TRBD2,.,TRBV15,TRBJ2-3,CATNPGGSGNTQYF,TGTGCCACCAACCCGGGCGGGAGCGGAAATACGCAGTATTTT
.,.,TRBV7-8,TRBJ1-2,CASSLVIGTYPLYGYTF,TGTGCCAGCAGCTTAGTCATAGGGACTTACCCCCTCTATGGCTACACCTTC
TRBD2,once,TRBV5-8,TRBJ2-1,CASSPWTSGSWNEQFF,TGTGCCAGCAGCCCCTGGACTAGCGGGAGTTGGAATGAGCAGTTCTTC